This TCR beta chain is drawn from a study of human T cells and chemical hapten exposure. As for the study in general: Donors were sensitized with 2% DPC on the upper inner arm. Chiefly women, the patients showed alopecia areata, totalis or universalis.

At least ten counts were recorded for this clonotype. Its antigen is still unknown. Study-level findings and limits: There were significantly more large CDR3 similarity clusters among expanded TCRs than among controls.

The CDR3 has 15 amino acids. The trim removed 6 bases at V and 0 bases at J, leaving 5 bases unmatched. TCRdb re-called the RACE reads with MiXCR, one entry per CDR3 protein. This table has 370,000 or so distinct CDR3 sequences, more than 4.5% appearing once. This sample's time point: patch test 1, 2 weeks after DPC sensitization. The treatment denotes: therapeutic diphenylcyclopropenone sensitization with weekly scalp DPC. Investigators collected blood before applying each patch test. This receptor was taken from a woman aged 50 to 60 with alopecia areata. Some clones in this sample may be carry-over from other donors' samples. Source: whole blood, taken in connection with sensitization to the hapten diphenylcyclopropenone (DPC). This chain links TRBV12-3 or TRBV12-4 with TRBJ1-1, with 9 bases matching TRBD1. The DNA for the CDR3 is TGTGCCAGCAGCCATGGACAGGGGATGAACACTGAAGCTTTCTTT. Translation gives CASSHGQGMNTEAFF.